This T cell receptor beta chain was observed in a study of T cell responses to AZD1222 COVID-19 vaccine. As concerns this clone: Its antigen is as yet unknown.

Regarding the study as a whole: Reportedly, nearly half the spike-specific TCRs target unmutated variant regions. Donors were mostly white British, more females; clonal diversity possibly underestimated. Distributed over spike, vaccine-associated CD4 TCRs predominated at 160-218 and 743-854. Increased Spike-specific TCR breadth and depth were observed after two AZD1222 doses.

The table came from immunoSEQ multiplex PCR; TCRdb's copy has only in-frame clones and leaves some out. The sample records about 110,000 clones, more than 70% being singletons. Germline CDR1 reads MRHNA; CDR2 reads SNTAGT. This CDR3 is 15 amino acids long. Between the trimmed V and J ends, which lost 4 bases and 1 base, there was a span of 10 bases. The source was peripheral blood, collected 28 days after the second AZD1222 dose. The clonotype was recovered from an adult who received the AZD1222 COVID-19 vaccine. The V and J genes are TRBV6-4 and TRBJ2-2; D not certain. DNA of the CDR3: TGTGCCAGCAGTGTCTCCCCCGAGAACACCGGGGAGCTGTTTTTT. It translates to CASSVSPENTGELFF.